This TCR beta chain was profiled in a study of T cell changes during pregnancy in multiple sclerosis. CDR1 is ENHRY, CDR2 SYGVKD, per germline. V was pared by 6 bases and J by 4 bases, with 9 bases of the junction left unmatched. This CDR3 comprises 15 residues. This clone was seen a single time. Profiling relied on immunoSEQ multiplex PCR, and the TCRdb table lists in-frame clones only, not all of them. The sample lists some 34,000 clones, over 90% occurring once. The receptor was derived from a female donor in good health, enrolled as a control in a pregnancy study. This chain links TRBV10-3 with TRBJ1-3, with 7 bases matching TRBD1. The sample was CD4+ T cells from peripheral blood mononuclear cells, taken in the third trimester of pregnancy. The CDR3 sequence is CAISPGQTQGNTIYF. In nucleotides, the CDR3 is TGTGCCATCAGCCCGGGACAGACCCAAGGAAACACCATATATTTT.